Following are 21 T cell receptor beta chains from one sample sequenced in a study of graft-versus-host responses after intestinal transplantation. Their target antigens are unknown. Profiling relied on immunoSEQ multiplex PCR, and the TCRdb table lists in-frame clones only, not all of them. The data show some 110,000 clones, with about 90% seen just once and approximately 0.97% held by the top ten. The sequencing used unstimulated CD4+ T cells sorted from spleen or lymph node cells, collected before intestinal transplant. Every receptor here comes from a human donor who received an intestinal transplant.

This chain connects TRBV27 to TRBJ1-6; 8 positions match TRBD1. Germline V gene lookup returns CDR1 MNHEY and CDR2 SMNVEV (reference sequence). V lost 4 bases, J lost 10 bases, and 12 bases stayed unmatched. The CDR3 runs 16 residues. The CDR3: CASSSPLRTGYSPLHF. In DNA form, the CDR3 reads TGTGCCAGCAGTTCCCCCCTCCGGACAGGGTACTCACCCCTCCACTTT.

This sequence joins TRBV11-2 and TRBJ2-7; no reliable D call. Trimming took off 4 bases at V and 2 bases at J, with 15 bases between the two ends. Germline CDR1 is SGHAT and CDR2 is FQNNGV. The CDR3 is 15 residues long. The CDR3 DNA sequence: TGTGCCAGCAGCTCCCCGCTCGGTTATCCCTACGAGCAGTACTTC. Translation gives CASSSPLGYPYEQYF.

This clone was seen just once. The chain is built from TRBV28 and TRBJ1-1; D may be TRBD1 (6 bases). The germline gives CDR1 MDHEN, CDR2 SYDVKM. This CDR3 contains 15 residues. Trimming took 2 bases from V and 0 from J, leaving 10 bases between them. CDR3 sequence: CASSLPTGMNTEAFF. CDR3 coding DNA: TGTGCCAGCAGTTTACCGACAGGAATGAACACTGAAGCTTTCTTT.

The J gene is TRBJ2-5, the V gene TRBV4-2; TRBD2 matches 7 bases. The ends lost 1 base at V and 2 bases at J; junction bases unmatched: 4. CDR3 length: 15 residues. The germline V gene encodes CDR1 LGHNA and CDR2 YNFKEQ. The CDR3 here is CASSQGRGGQETQYF. CDR3 sequence (DNA): TGTGCCAGCAGCCAAGGGAGGGGAGGGCAAGAGACCCAGTACTTC.

This CDR3 reads CASSLVERDTQYF. The CDR3 nucleotides are TGTGCCAGCAGCTTAGTGGAACGCGATACGCAGTATTTT. The chain employs TRBV7-9 and TRBJ2-3; D gene unclear. Germline values: CDR1 SEHNR, CDR2 FQNEAQ (reference sequence). There are 13 residues in the CDR3. Trimming took off 1 base at V and 6 bases at J, with 8 bases between the two ends.

The genes are TRBV7-9 and TRBJ2-5, with a possible D match to TRBD1 (6 bases). Trimming shortened V by 3 bases and J by 5 bases, and 13 bases separated the two germline ends. Germline V gives CDR1 SEHNR, CDR2 FQNEAQ (reference sequence). The CDR3 is 14 residues long. Here the CDR3 reads CASSFNRGGETQYF. For the CDR3, the DNA is TGTGCCAGCAGCTTTAACCGAGGGGGTGAGACCCAGTACTTC.

This chain uses TRBV9 with TRBJ2-7; D gene ambiguous. Per germline, CDR1 SGDLS and CDR2 YYNGEE. V was pared by 0 bases and J by 5 bases, with 9 bases between. The CDR3 is 13 amino acids. The CDR3 reads CASSVGDLDEQYF. The DNA for the CDR3 is TGTGCCAGCAGCGTAGGGGATTTGGACGAGCAGTACTTC. Using reference TRBV9 and TRBJ2-7 for the parts outside the CDR3, the full variable domain is DSGVTQTPKHLITATGQRVTLRCSPRSGDLSVYWYQQSLDQGLQFLIQYYNGEERAKGNILERFSAQQFPDLHSELNLSSLELGDSALYFCASSVGDLDEQYFGPGTRLTVT.

The chain combines TRBV20-1 with TRBJ2-1, with D unresolved. This CDR3 has 11 residues. V was cut by 4 bases and J by 3 bases, with 4 bases left in between. Germline values: CDR1 DFQATT, CDR2 SNEGSKA (reference sequence). CDR3 protein: CSATGYNEQFF. DNA for the CDR3: TGCAGTGCTACCGGCTACAATGAGCAGTTCTTC.

The chain recombines TRBV5-1 with TRBJ1-4, with TRBD1 matching 7 bases. The CDR3 extends over 16 amino acids. CDR1 is SGHRS and CDR2 is YFSETQ in the germline V gene. Trimming took 4 bases from V and 2 from J; bases not matched to a gene: 8. The CDR3 protein is CASSPTGFLTNEKLFF. CDR3 bases: TGCGCCAGCAGCCCGACAGGGTTTCTTACTAATGAAAAACTGTTTTTT.

The chain uses TRBV6-5 and TRBJ1-1; no clear D. This CDR3 region has 16 residues. Germline CDR1 reads MNHEY; CDR2 reads SVGAGI. Trimming removed 0 bases at V and 5 bases at J, with 16 bases between. CDR3 amino acids: CASSYSNPRGGTEAFF. As DNA, the CDR3 is TGTGCCAGCAGTTACTCGAACCCACGGGGAGGGACTGAAGCTTTCTTT.

This chain connects TRBV5-1 to TRBJ2-2; 11 bases are shared with TRBD1. The CDR3 spans 21 residues. CDR1 is SGHRS, CDR2 YFSETQ, per germline. V lost 2 bases, J lost 0 bases, and 15 bases stayed unmatched. The CDR3 region has the DNA TGCGCCAGCAGCTTTTCTTGGACAGGGGGCCCCCTCTTTGCGAACACCGGGGAGCTGTTTTTT. Its protein product is CASSFSWTGGPLFANTGELFF.

The chain recombines TRBV18 with TRBJ2-7, with D hard to call. There are 12 residues in the CDR3. Per the germline V gene, CDR1 is KGHSH and CDR2 is LQKENI. With 4 bases removed from V and 4 bases from J, the gap between germline ends came to 8 bases. The CDR3 coding sequence is TGTGCCAGCTCACGGTCGGAATACGAGCAGTACTTC. Amino acids: CASSRSEYEQYF.

Regarding this clone: Other DNA variants within this sample encode the same CDR3. This chain joins TRBV13 and TRBJ1-6, with D perhaps matching TRBD1 (6 bases). CDR1 and CDR2 from the germline V gene are PRHDT and FYEKMQ (reference sequence). There are 19 residues in the CDR3. V lost 3 bases, J lost 3 bases, and 21 bases lay in between. This CDR3 reads CASSLTGGREDLYNSPLHF. CDR3 nucleotide sequence: TGTGCCAGCAGCTTGACAGGAGGCAGAGAGGATCTCTATAATTCACCCCTCCACTTT. The entire variable domain, with the rest obtained from reference TRBV13 and TRBJ1-6, is as follows: AAGVIQSPRHLIKEKRETATLKCYPIPRHDTVYWYQQGPGQDPQFLISFYEKMQSDKGSIPDRFSAQQFSDYHSELNMSSLELGDSALYFCASSLTGGREDLYNSPLHFGNGTRLTVT.

DNA for the CDR3: TGTGCCAGCTCACCGAAGACTAGCGGGAGATACGAGCAGTACTTC. Protein sequence: CASSPKTSGRYEQYF. The chain employs TRBV18 and TRBJ2-7, with 12 bases identical to TRBD2. CDR1 is KGHSH, CDR2 LQKENI, per germline. The CDR3 loop spans 15 amino acids. Unmatched junction bases numbered 4, after V lost 3 bases and J lost 4 bases.

This clone turned up a few times. CDR3 DNA sequence: TGTGCCAGCAGTGAAGGGATCTCCCATGGGGGTGAGCAGTTCTTC. This gives the protein CASSEGISHGGEQFF. The chain couples TRBV6-1 to TRBJ2-1; D may match TRBD1 or TRBD2 (5 bases each). The CDR3 extends over 15 amino acids. The germline V gene encodes CDR1 MNHNS and CDR2 SASEGT. V lost 1 base and J lost 9, with 16 bases in between.

V usage is TRBV12-5 and J usage is TRBJ1-6; 7 positions match TRBD1. This CDR3 comprises 19 residues. Germline CDR1 reads LGHNT; CDR2 reads FRNRAP. Trimming cost V 0 bases and J 1 base; bases outside gene matches: 9. The CDR3 DNA follows: TGTGCTAGTGGTTTGGTGATCCCTCTACAGGGGTCCTATAATTCACCCCTCCACTTT. Its translation: CASGLVIPLQGSYNSPLHF.

The CDR3 region is CASSLAGSYEQYF. CDR3 in DNA: TGTGCCAGCAGCTTGGCGGGCTCCTACGAGCAGTACTTC. This chain connects TRBV5-4 to TRBJ2-7; D remains ambiguous. Trimming removed 0 bases at V and 0 bases at J, with 4 bases between. Germline CDR1 and CDR2: SGHNT and YYREEE (reference sequence). The CDR3 runs 13 residues.

V is TRBV21-1 and J is TRBJ2-2. TRBV21-1 is a pseudogene. This CDR3 contains 15 residues. This chain's CDR3 is CASSKEGRITGELFF. CDR3 in DNA: TGTGCCAGCAGCAAAGAAGGACGGATCACCGGGGAGCTGTTTTTT.

CDR3 nucleotides: TGTGCCAGCAGCTTAGTGCGGGAGCAGCGGGGGGGCCTAGAGACCCAGTACTTC. This encodes CASSLVREQRGGLETQYF. The chain combines TRBV13 with TRBJ2-5; 10 bases line up with TRBD2. Trimming cost V 1 base and J 4 bases; bases outside gene matches: 12. Germline lookup yields CDR1 PRHDT and CDR2 FYEKMQ (reference sequence). The CDR3 runs to 18 residues.

This chain uses TRBV13 with TRBJ1-1; possible D gene TRBD1, 6 bases. Germline-derived CDR1 and CDR2 are PRHDT and FYEKMQ (reference sequence). V shed 2 bases and J shed 4 bases, with 11 bases lying between them. CDR3 size: 14 residues. The CDR3 protein is CASSLFGRGTEAFF. The CDR3, as DNA: TGTGCCAGCAGCTTATTCGGCAGGGGCACTGAAGCTTTCTTT.

This chain joins TRBV7-9 and TRBJ2-3; 14 bases align to TRBD2. The CDR3 loop spans 15 amino acids. V was pared by 5 bases and J by 5 bases, with 3 bases of the junction left unmatched. Germline CDR1 SEHNR, CDR2 FQNEAQ (reference sequence). The CDR3 sequence: CASSPGLAGVDTQYF. CDR3 DNA: TGTGCCAGCAGCCCGGGACTAGCGGGGGTAGATACGCAGTATTTT.